These 32 T cell receptor beta chains were all obtained from the same sample, sequenced in a study of patients and donors after allogeneic stem cell transplantation. TCRdb reprocessed the RT-PCR reads via MiXCR and lists one record per CDR3 protein. The data contain hundreds of thousands of distinct CDR3 sequences, over 12% of them singletons. Source material: blood, either unsorted or a sorted T cell fraction (not recorded which). Source of these receptors: a human donor who was either an allogeneic HSCT recipient or a stem cell or donor lymphocyte infusion donor (not recorded which). It is not recorded whose cells these are; they may come from a transplant donor.

This clonotype was seen ten or more times. The chain couples TRBV12-3 or TRBV12-4 to TRBJ2-5; 9 bases map to TRBD1. The V gene end was trimmed by 4 bases and the J gene end by 5 bases; junction bases not matched to a gene: 11. The CDR3 loop spans 16 amino acids. The CDR3 region has the DNA TGTGCCAGCAGTTCAACGACCACAGGGGGCAGTGAGACCCAGTACTTC. This encodes CASSSTTTGGSETQYF.

The table lists this clonotype with many counts. The genes are TRBV12-3 or TRBV12-4 and TRBJ1-6; 7 bases match TRBD1. The junction had 2 bases not matched to a gene; V was cut back by 2 bases and J by 7 bases. CDR3 length: 14 amino acids. The CDR3, as DNA: TGTGCCAGCAGTTTACGACAGGGAAATTCACCCCTCCACTTT. Encoded protein: CASSLRQGNSPLHF.

The CDR3 sequence is CASSLEGGQGTEAFF. The CDR3 region has the DNA TGCGCCAGCAGCTTGGAGGGGGGCCAGGGCACTGAAGCTTTCTTT. The chain joins TRBV5-1 to TRBJ1-1; D is perhaps TRBD1 (6 bases). CDR1 is SGHRS and CDR2 is YFSETQ in the germline V gene. This CDR3 region has 15 residues. Trimming pared 0 bases from V and 4 bases from J, leaving 13 bases between.

This clonotype was seen a handful of times. V usage is TRBV11-2 and J usage is TRBJ2-4, with D maybe TRBD2 (5 bases). Trimming left V 5 bases short and J 7 bases short, with 9 bases between. This CDR3 contains 12 residues. CDR1 and CDR2 from the germline V gene are SGHAT and FQNNGV. The CDR3 DNA is TGTGCCAGCAGCCCCGGAGGCAACATTCAGTACTTC. Protein: CASSPGGNIQYF. The complete variable domain, with remaining parts taken from reference TRBV11-2 and TRBJ2-4, reads EAGVAQSPRYKIIEKRQSVAFWCNPISGHATLYWYQQILGQGPKLLIQFQNNGVVDDSQLPKDRFSAERLKGVDSTLKIQPAKLEDSAVYLCASSPGGNIQYFGAGTRLSVL.

The chain has TRBV19 and TRBJ2-1; D may be TRBD1 or TRBD2 (5 bases each). Germline V gene lookup returns CDR1 LNHDA and CDR2 SQIVND (reference sequence). Trimming removed 0 bases from V and 5 bases from J, with 14 bases in between. The length of the CDR3 is 16 residues. CDR3 sequence reads: CASSIDLYGTNNEQFF. CDR3 DNA sequence: TGTGCCAGTAGTATAGATCTCTACGGGACCAACAATGAGCAGTTCTTC.

This clonotype was counted only a few times. The rearrangement uses TRBV19 and TRBJ2-2; D unresolved. V lost 5 bases to trimming and J lost 4 bases, with 8 bases between them. The germline V gene encodes CDR1 LNHDA and CDR2 SQIVND (reference sequence). The CDR3 sequence is 13 residues long. CDR3 residues: CASSSQITGELFF. CDR3 bases: TGTGCCAGTAGTTCACAGATCACCGGGGAGCTGTTTTTT.

This clonotype was picked up many times. The chain employs TRBV28 and TRBJ1-1; 7 nucleotides align to TRBD1. In germline, CDR1 is MDHEN, CDR2 SYDVKM. V shed 5 bases and J 0 bases; nucleotides not matched to a gene: 6. The CDR3 is made up of 15 amino acids. The CDR3 bases are TGTGCCAGCAGTGAAAAACAGGGGATGAACACTGAAGCTTTCTTT. Protein product: CASSEKQGMNTEAFF.

This clonotype was seen ten or more times. The V call is TRBV19, the J call TRBJ1-2; D unclear. The CDR3 consists of 14 residues. V lost 1 base to trimming and J lost 8 bases, with 14 bases between them. Germline V CDR1 and CDR2: LNHDA, SQIVND (reference sequence). Here the CDR3 reads CASSIVDGSQGYTF. In DNA, the CDR3 is TGTGCCAGTAGTATAGTGGACGGATCGCAAGGCTACACCTTC. The full variable domain, rest sourced from reference TRBV19 and TRBJ1-2, is DGGITQSPKYLFRKEGQNVTLSCEQNLNHDAMYWYRQDPGQGLRLIYYSQIVNDFQKGDIAEGYSVSREKKESFPLTVTSAQKNPTAFYLCASSIVDGSQGYTFGSGTRLTVV.

The V and J genes are TRBV7-6 and TRBJ2-2, with D perhaps TRBD1 (6 bases). Per the germline V gene, CDR1 is SGHVS and CDR2 is FNYEAQ. CDR3 length: 15 residues. The V end was cut by 5 bases, the J end by 2 bases, with 12 bases between. The CDR3 DNA reads TGTGCCAGCAGCCCGGGACATACAAACACCGGGGAGCTGTTTTTT. Amino acids: CASSPGHTNTGELFF.

This clonotype appeared many times. The chain couples TRBV12-3 or TRBV12-4 to TRBJ2-7, with 10 positions matching TRBD1. This CDR3 contains 13 residues. The junction had 5 bases not matched to a gene; V was cut back by 7 bases and J by 5 bases. Here the CDR3 reads CASTRDRGNEQYF. The CDR3 nucleotides are TGTGCCAGCACCCGGGACAGGGGCAACGAGCAGTACTTC.

The J gene is TRBJ1-4, the V gene TRBV5-1; TRBD1 matches at 8 bases. Trimming took 4 bases from V and 7 from J; bases not matched to a gene: 6. Germline lookup yields CDR1 SGHRS and CDR2 YFSETQ. The length of the CDR3 is 14 residues. The CDR3 here is CASSRQGSSEKLFF. CDR3 nucleotides: TGCGCCAGCAGCAGACAGGGGAGTAGTGAAAAACTGTTTTTT.

This clonotype showed up just a few times. V gene TRBV6-2 or TRBV6-3 combines with J gene TRBJ2-2, with a weak D call TRBD1 (6 bases). The CDR3 has 16 residues. The germline V and J ends were trimmed by 4 bases and 4 bases, with 16 bases remaining between them. The germline gives CDR1 MNHEY, CDR2 SVGEGT. The CDR3 DNA reads TGTGCCAGCAGTTCGACGCTGGGGGCGAGCACCGGGGAGCTGTTTTTT. Residues: CASSSTLGASTGELFF.

This chain links TRBV3-1 with TRBJ1-2, with 9 bases that match TRBD1. J lost 8 bases, V lost 0 bases, and 7 bases had no gene match. Germline V CDR1 and CDR2: LGHDT, YNNKEL (reference sequence). This CDR3 contains 15 residues. The CDR3 here is CASSQDFRTGDGYTF. Written as DNA, the CDR3 is TGTGCCAGCAGCCAAGATTTCAGGACAGGGGACGGCTACACCTTC.

This clonotype was seen repeatedly, ten times or more. The V call is TRBV5-1, the J call TRBJ2-3; the match to TRBD2 covers 7 bases. The CDR3 is made up of 15 amino acids. V trimming: 0 bases; J trimming: 6 bases; junction bases outside the gene matches: 7. CDR1 is SGHRS, CDR2 YFSETQ, per germline. CDR3 DNA: TGCGCCAGCAGCTTGGGGGGGGGAGGCCCCGATACGCAGTATTTT. This gives the protein CASSLGGGGPDTQYF. Variable domain in full (rest from reference TRBV5-1 and TRBJ2-3): KAGVTQTPRYLIKTRGQQVTLSCSPISGHRSVSWYQQTPGQGLQFLFEYFSETQRNKGNFPGRFSGRQFSNSRSEMNVSTLELGDSALYLCASSLGGGGPDTQYFGPGTRLTVL.

The V gene is TRBV20-1, the J gene TRBJ2-2; TRBD1 or TRBD2 may be the D gene (5 bases each). The V gene lost 3 bases and the J gene lost 3 bases, with 8 bases spanning the gap. Germline loops: CDR1 DFQATT, CDR2 SNEGSKA (reference sequence). The CDR3 is made up of 13 amino acids. The CDR3 is CSASGTYTGELFF. The CDR3 DNA reads as TGCAGTGCTAGCGGGACGTACACCGGGGAGCTGTTTTTT.

This clonotype has a handful of counts. The CDR3 is CASSLYRMDEQFF. In DNA form, the CDR3 reads TGCGCCAGCAGCTTGTACAGGATGGATGAGCAGTTCTTC. J is TRBJ2-1 and V is TRBV5-1; a weak D match, TRBD1 (5 bases). This CDR3 region has 13 residues. The germline V gene has CDR1 SGHRS and CDR2 YFSETQ. V was cut by 1 base and J by 8 bases, with 10 bases left in between.

This clonotype was counted a few times. This sequence joins TRBV27 and TRBJ2-2; 7 nucleotides agree with TRBD1. This CDR3 region has 15 residues. After removal of 5 bases from V and 0 bases from J, the junction contained 3 bases not matched to a gene. The germline gives CDR1 MNHEY, CDR2 SMNVEV (reference sequence). In DNA form, the CDR3 reads TGTGCCAGCAGTACACAGGGGACGAACACCGGGGAGCTGTTTTTT. Translated, it gives CASSTQGTNTGELFF.

This clonotype has at least ten counts. The genes are TRBV27 and TRBJ2-3; TRBD1 is a possible D gene (5 bases). Per the germline V gene, CDR1 is MNHEY and CDR2 is SMNVEV (reference sequence). The V end lost 8 bases, the J end lost 2 bases, and 14 bases lay between the germline ends. The CDR3 consists of 14 residues. CDR3 amino acids: CASGQGRDTDTQYF. The CDR3 region has the DNA TGTGCCAGCGGGCAGGGCAGGGACACAGATACGCAGTATTTT.

This rearrangement joins TRBV20-1 to TRBJ1-1, with D maybe TRBD1 (6 bases). The CDR3 consists of 13 residues. The germline V and J ends were trimmed by 3 bases and 3 bases, with 11 bases remaining between them. Germline assignment: CDR1 DFQATT and CDR2 SNEGSKA (reference sequence). The CDR3 spells CSASFQGYTEAFF. The CDR3 DNA is TGCAGTGCTAGTTTTCAGGGGTACACTGAAGCTTTCTTT.

V is TRBV12-3 or TRBV12-4 and J is TRBJ2-2; D is possibly TRBD1 (5 bases). V lost 5 bases to trimming and J lost 7 bases, with 8 bases between them. The CDR3 has 12 amino acids. The CDR3 DNA sequence: TGTGCCAGCAGTGTCAGGGTCGGGGAGCTGTTTTTT. This encodes CASSVRVGELFF.

J is TRBJ2-7 and V is TRBV5-1; TRBD2 matches 10 bases. The CDR3 is 14 residues long. Germline-derived CDR1 and CDR2 are SGHRS and YFSETQ. Trimming removed 3 bases from V and 3 bases from J; junction bases left unmatched: 3. Here the CDR3 DNA reads TGCGCCAGCAGCTGGGGGACTAGCGACTACGAGCAGTACTTC. Amino acid sequence: CASSWGTSDYEQYF.

The chain uses TRBV5-5 and TRBJ2-5; TRBD2 aligns across 13 bases. The CDR3 spans 18 residues. The junction had 10 bases not matched to a gene; V was cut back by 3 bases and J by 2 bases. The germline V gene encodes CDR1 SGHKS and CDR2 YYEKEE (reference sequence). The CDR3 DNA follows: TGTGCCAGCAGCTCCGGGACTAGCGGGGTTGGGGGGCAAGAGACCCAGTACTTC. This gives the protein CASSSGTSGVGGQETQYF.

This clonotype was seen many times. The V and J genes are TRBV29-1 and TRBJ1-1, with 7 bases that match TRBD1. Trimming removed 5 bases from V and 6 bases from J; junction bases left unmatched: 9. Per germline, CDR1 SQVTM and CDR2 ANQGSEA. CDR3 length: 13 residues. The CDR3 DNA follows: TGCAGCGTTTGGAGGGGGCGATTCGCTGAAGCTTTCTTT. Encoded protein: CSVWRGRFAEAFF.

This clonotype was counted only a few times. The chain is built from TRBV14 and TRBJ1-1, with D perhaps matching TRBD1 (6 bases). The CDR3 is 13 residues long. The V and J ends lost 6 bases and 6 bases respectively, with 14 bases between them. Germline V gene sequence: CDR1 SGHDN, CDR2 FVKESK. CDR3 protein: CASREQGVAEAFF. The CDR3 DNA follows: TGTGCCAGCAGGGAACAGGGTGTCGCTGAAGCTTTCTTT.

This clonotype has just a few counts. The genes are TRBV4-1 and TRBJ1-4; D is unclear. In germline, CDR1 is MGHRA, CDR2 YSYEKL. This CDR3 spans 17 amino acids. The V and J ends lost 4 bases and 5 bases respectively, with 20 bases between them. CDR3 sequence: CASSPDPPGGLNEKLFF. CDR3 sequence (DNA): TGCGCCAGCAGCCCCGACCCCCCAGGAGGTCTGAATGAAAAACTGTTTTTT.

In its sample, this clonotype was seen a few times. The chain couples TRBV20-1 to TRBJ2-1; 13 bases agree with TRBD2. The CDR3 loop spans 17 amino acids. CDR1 is DFQATT, CDR2 SNEGSKA, per germline (reference sequence). Losses at the gene ends were 4 bases for V and 3 bases for J; bases not matched to a gene: 9. CDR3 amino acids: CSAIGLAGASIYNEQFF. Written as DNA, the CDR3 is TGCAGTGCTATAGGACTAGCGGGGGCCTCAATCTACAATGAGCAGTTCTTC.

This chain connects TRBV12-3 or TRBV12-4 to TRBJ2-5; no definite D call. V was trimmed by 3 bases and J by 5 bases, leaving 10 bases between them. The CDR3 spans 13 residues. The CDR3 DNA sequence: TGTGCCAGCAGTTTTATCTCCGGCGAGACCCAGTACTTC. As protein: CASSFISGETQYF.

This clonotype appeared once. The chain uses TRBV9 and TRBJ1-5; TRBD1 matches at 12 bases. Germline V lookup: CDR1 SGDLS, CDR2 YYNGEE. The CDR3 loop spans 17 amino acids. V was clipped by 4 bases and J by 3 bases; unmatched bases: 8. The CDR3 region is CASSPGTGGWYNQPQHF. Here the CDR3 DNA reads TGTGCCAGCAGCCCCGGGACAGGGGGCTGGTACAATCAGCCCCAGCATTTT.

This clonotype was detected only a few times. J is TRBJ1-1 and V is TRBV12-3 or TRBV12-4, with D perhaps matching TRBD1 (6 bases). Trimming cost V 6 bases and J 4 bases, with 15 bases left between them. This CDR3 is built from 14 residues. The CDR3 loop reads CASRPDRSLTEAFF. The CDR3 DNA reads TGTGCCAGCAGACCTGACAGGTCCCTCACTGAAGCTTTCTTT.

In this sample, this clonotype turned up a few times. V gene TRBV18 combines with J gene TRBJ1-4; no clear D gene. The V end was cut by 3 bases, the J end by 7 bases, with 18 bases between. This CDR3 contains 16 residues. The germline gives CDR1 KGHSH, CDR2 LQKENI. CDR3 DNA: TGTGCCAGCTCACCGACTAACCTGGGCGGCGGTGAAAAACTGTTTTTT. It codes for CASSPTNLGGGEKLFF.

This clonotype appeared a few times. The chain links TRBV27 to TRBJ1-6; 7 nucleotides line up with TRBD1. This CDR3 contains 15 residues. The germline gives CDR1 MNHEY, CDR2 SMNVEV (reference sequence). The junction had 7 bases not matched to a gene; V was cut back by 5 bases and J by 6 bases. In DNA form, the CDR3 reads TGTGCCAGCAGTCTTAAGGGACAGTTTAATTCACCCCTCCACTTT. This sequence encodes CASSLKGQFNSPLHF.

This clonotype was observed at least ten times. The rearrangement joins TRBV5-1 to TRBJ2-5, with 7 nucleotides matching TRBD2. This CDR3 has 16 residues. Germline V gives CDR1 SGHRS, CDR2 YFSETQ. Trimming cost V 0 bases and J 2 bases; bases outside gene matches: 7. The CDR3 region is CASSLAGSSGQETQYF. DNA of the CDR3: TGCGCCAGCAGCTTGGCAGGGTCTAGCGGACAAGAGACCCAGTACTTC.